There are a few counts of the clone carrying this T cell receptor (beta chain). Its antigen remains unidentified. The primer mix had 60 Vbeta and 13 Jbeta primers. Generated by immunoSEQ multiplex PCR, the TCRdb table keeps only in-frame clones and is missing some. The data hold under 250,000 clones, with about 81% observed a single time. The germline V and J ends were trimmed by 1 base and 8 bases, with 15 bases remaining between them. There are 14 residues in the CDR3. Looked up from germline, CDR1 is LNHNV and CDR2 is YYDKDF (reference sequence). The sample originates from a study of cytomegalovirus exposure and HLA in healthy donors. Study information: The early release's HLA-typed donors yielded approximately 85 million unique TCRs. Points from the study as a whole: It is likely that the observed cluster of highly shared sequence variants was a sequencing artifact. Later on, a genetic analysis was performed. It linked a missense variant in DCLRE1C with V- and J-gene trimming of TCR beta.

The clonotype comes from a woman aged 40 to 50 in good health and CMV-seronegative. V is TRBV15 and J is TRBJ2-7; D is ambiguous. Sequenced material: PBMCs. In nucleotides, the CDR3 is TGTGCCACCAGCAGAGGTTCGATGGAGCCTCAGCAGTACTTC. Translated, it gives CATSRGSMEPQQYF.